This entry features one T cell receptor (beta chain) sequence. These data originate in a study of control samples from healthy donors and cancer patients. Germline V gene sequence: CDR1 SGHTA, CDR2 FQGNSA. The CDR3 is 15 amino acids. Unmatched junction bases numbered 3, after V lost 4 bases and J lost 3 bases. Data came from immunoSEQ multiplex PCR; TCRdb stores just in-frame clones and leaves some out. Here the sample spans around 18,000 clones, approximately 86% being singletons. The specimen was PBMCs. The receptor was derived from a woman between 65 and 79 years old with colorectal cancer. The chain employs TRBV7-2 and TRBJ1-4, with 9 nucleotides matching TRBD1. For the CDR3, the DNA is TGTGCCAGCAGCTACCACAGGGGGCCTAATGAAAAACTGTTTTTT. Protein sequence: CASSYHRGPNEKLFF.